This T cell receptor beta chain was identified in a study of T cells after yellow fever vaccination. Study overall: Preparing low-cell-number fractions relied on SMART-Seq v4 Ultra Low Input. Study-wide results and caveats: The secondary response was weaker but peaked faster, day 5 versus 15.

This clonotype was recorded many times. No antigen is known for it. The trim removed 5 bases at V and 4 bases at J, leaving 14 bases unmatched. This CDR3 spans 17 amino acids. Germline lookup yields CDR1 SGHTA and CDR2 FQGTGA. Each CDR3 protein is one row after TCRdb ran MiXCR on the 5' RACE reads. This table holds 300,000 to 350,000 distinct CDR3 sequences, approximately 4.5% found once. The sequence derives from a man between 18 and 29 years old who received the YFV17D yellow fever vaccine. V is TRBV7-3 and J is TRBJ1-2; 9 bases fit TRBD1. The source was PBMCs, collected 15 days after the yellow fever booster vaccination. The CDR3 here is CASSLQGAPGLGYGYTF. The CDR3 DNA reads TGTGCCAGCAGCCTACAGGGGGCACCGGGGCTTGGCTATGGCTACACCTTC.